The entry below describes one T cell receptor (beta chain). This clone was counted only a few times. Its antigen target is currently unknown. The record has no base qualities; no much larger clone is one base away. The sample belongs to a study of T cell responses to AZD1222 COVID-19 vaccine (dated by TCRdb to the early 2020s). General notes on the study: AZD1222 recipients whose second dose came at about 4 weeks and those whose second dose came at about 12 weeks were combined into one group, since spike-specific TCR depth and breadth did not differ between the two schedules. TCR sequencing was performed for roughly 240 trial participants, of whom about 210 were given two doses of AZD1222 and approximately 25 were given two doses of MenACWY control vaccine. Enrollment into the trials was organized by age into subgroups of 18-55, 56-69 and 70-plus years, and those subgroups contained roughly 140, 27 and 60 TCR-sequenced participants, respectively. General conclusions and limits of the study: The whole spike protein was spanned by vaccine-associated CD4 TCRs, and dominant responses were seen in regions 160-218 and 743-854. Epitopes outside the regions mutated in the B.1.351 and B.1.1.7 variants were reportedly recognized by nearly half of the unique spike-specific TCRs. In the small 56-69-year group, the increase in depth fell short of significance, most likely because of low power. A significant rise in spike-specific TCR breadth and depth was observed after two AZD1222 doses relative to day 0 and relative to MenACWY recipients. Because no samples from the day 14 peak response were available, repertoires could be characterized only after the peak T cell response. Conclusions about previously exposed vaccinees are limited, since just 5 to 7 AZD1222 recipients were seropositive for SARS-CoV-2 at baseline. Participants were mostly white British, with more females than males. The authors suggested clonal diversity may have been underestimated.

Interpreted using the paper, the time point label stands for: baseline before first vaccination. Vaccinee samples were obtained from the UK trials COV001 and COV002, which included a single-blind randomized controlled phase 2/3 trial of AZD1222 (ChAdOx1 nCoV-19) in healthy adults. For TCRbeta chain sequencing, PBMC samples were collected from trial participants at day 0 and at day 28 after the second dose. From a lookup of the germline V gene, CDR1 and CDR2 are MNHEY and SVGAGI. From cysteine to phenylalanine, the CDR3 is 14 amino acids long. Just the 42-base CDR3 DNA is kept, in frame starting at base 1. Relative to germline, V is 8 bases shorter and J is 3 bases shorter, with 17 bases between their ends. The CDR3 regions of human TCRbeta chains were analyzed by immunosequencing. In the paper's pipeline: TCRs in the repertoires were compared against a reference library of SARS-CoV-2-specific TCRs that had been generated with the MIRA antigen-specificity platform. Breadth was defined as the fraction of unique TCRs that were SARS-CoV-2-associated. Depth was defined as the fraction of total T cells that were SARS-CoV-2-associated. Each spike-specific TCR was assigned to its reactive spike region and to a CD4 or CD8 class using the MIRA data. Log10-transformed breadth and depth values were compared by one-way ANOVA with Sidak's multiple comparisons tests. The immuneACCESS repertoire file appears here via TCRdb, limited to in-frame rearrangements. These files lack a portion of the clones; in checked studies, under half of the deficit traces to unresolved V genes, and the cause of the others is not known. V and J calls and clone size are as listed in that table; D and trimming were resolved from the DNA. The sample contains around 99,000 clones, around 91% of them found a single time. The ten largest clones add up to roughly a fifth of the sample.

The chain couples TRBV6-5 to TRBJ2-7, and TRBD1 may be the D gene, going by 5 matching bases. This receptor was identified in an adult in good health. Sequencing used peripheral blood, obtained on day 0 of AZD1222 vaccination. For the CDR3, the sequence is CASALGPTDYEQYF. The DNA is as follows: TGTGCCAGCGCTTTGGGGCCTACGGACTACGAGCAGTACTTC.